This T cell receptor beta chain derives from a study of blood T cell repertoires in COVID-19. Overall study context: The United States, Italy and Spain supplied acute and convalescent COVID-19 samples. The cDNA or gDNA used as material had been derived from T cells, B-cell-depleted T cells, or PBMCs.

V lost 0 bases to trimming and J lost 5 bases; unmatched junction nucleotides: 7. CDR3 size: 15 residues. Germline-derived CDR1 and CDR2 are SGHRS and YFSETQ. The Seattle patients joined while their infection was active and were tracked longitudinally afterward. This clone was seen just once. Source study methods: Nucleated cell counts were estimated from reference gene primer amplification. Using immunoSEQ multiplex PCR, the repertoire was profiled, and TCRdb retains in-frame clones only, with some absent. That table furnishes V, J and clone size, whereas the DNA furnished D and trimming. The table shows about 480,000 clones, with nearly 90% occurring only once.

The TCR was taken from a man aged 18 to 29 with COVID-19, enrolled during active disease. Sequencing was done on a sample of peripheral blood. The gene calls are TRBV5-1 and TRBJ2-5; 7 nucleotides line up with TRBD2. The CDR3 spells CASSLAGLEAETQYF. The DNA of the CDR3 is TGCGCCAGCAGCTTGGCAGGACTAGAGGCGGAGACCCAGTACTTC.